Listed below are T cell receptor beta chains from one sample, sequenced in a study of T cell changes during pregnancy in multiple sclerosis. Assay: immunoSEQ multiplex PCR; the TCRdb copy retains only in-frame clones and omits some. The sample lists approximately 40,000 clones, 89% occurring once. This specimen was CD8+ T cells from peripheral blood mononuclear cells, taken in the third trimester of pregnancy. Receptors originate from a female donor with multiple sclerosis, enrolled in a pregnancy study. Each CDR3 is given with its conserved first and last residue. A D gene is named only where the DNA matches it firmly. Expanded clones get a size class; other rows say once, few or many, or leave the size out.

j_call	v_call	d_call	clone_size	cdr3_nt	cdr3_aa
TRBJ2-7	TRBV7-9	TRBD1	-	TGTGCCAGCAGTCCGGGACAGGGAATGGACAGCGAGCAGTACTTC	CASSPGQGMDSEQYF
TRBJ2-1	TRBV5-4	-	-	TGTGCCAGCAGCGTATCGTCCCGGAGCTCCTACAATGAGCAGTTCTTC	CASSVSSRSSYNEQFF
TRBJ2-1	TRBV4-1	-	-	TGCGCCAGCAGCCGAGAGGAGCTAGGTCGTGATGAGCAGTTCTTC	CASSREELGRDEQFF
TRBJ1-2	TRBV5-6	-	-	TGTGCCAGCAGCCCAGACCAGGATGGCTACACCTTC	CASSPDQDGYTF
TRBJ2-7	TRBV4-3	TRBD1	-	TGCGCCAGCAGCCAGGGGCACAGGGGGCGGTACGAGCAGTACTTC	CASSQGHRGRYEQYF
TRBJ1-1	TRBV7-8	-	-	TGTGCCAGCAGCTTACATCAGGGGAACACTGAAGCTTTCTTT	CASSLHQGNTEAFF
TRBJ1-5	TRBV9	TRBD1	-	TGTGCCAGCAGTTACAGGGGTGGCAATCAGCCCCAGCATTTT	CASSYRGGNQPQHF
TRBJ2-7	TRBV4-2	TRBD2	-	TGTGCCAGCAGCCAACCCCCCGGGGGGGGAGGGGACGAGCAGTACTTC	CASSQPPGGGGDEQYF
TRBJ1-2	TRBV20-1	-	-	TGCAGTCCCAACAGGGTCGATGGCTACACCTTC	CSPNRVDGYTF
TRBJ2-5	TRBV30	-	-	TGTGCCTGGAGCCTGATCTCCACGGAGCACCAAGAGACCCAGTACTTC	CAWSLISTEHQETQYF
TRBJ1-5	TRBV7-2	-	medium-sized	TGTGCCAGCAGCTTTGGGACCGGGAGGCTCAATCAGCCCCAGCATTTT	CASSFGTGRLNQPQHF
TRBJ2-3	TRBV27	TRBD1	-	TGTGCCAGCAGTTTATCGGCTCAGACAGGGGCGAGCACAGATACGCAGTATTTT	CASSLSAQTGASTDTQYF
TRBJ1-4	TRBV19	TRBD1	-	TGTGCCAGTAGTGACAGGACAGGGGGTAGTGGTGAAAAACTGTTTTTT	CASSDRTGGSGEKLFF
TRBJ2-7	TRBV10-3	TRBD1	-	TGTGCCATCAGTGAGTCGACAGGGACAGGGTTCTCCGAGCAGTACTTC	CAISESTGTGFSEQYF
TRBJ2-7	TRBV5-6	TRBD1	-	TGTGCCAGCAGCCCGGGACAGGGGAGCTACGAGCAGTACTTC	CASSPGQGSYEQYF
TRBJ1-2	TRBV21-1	-	-	TGTGCCAGCAGCAGGAGGATCTCCCCCGCTTATGGCTACACCTTC	CASSRRISPAYGYTF
TRBJ1-2	TRBV5-4	TRBD1	-	TGTGCCAGCAGCCTCGCCGGGACAGGGTATGGCTACACCTTC	CASSLAGTGYGYTF
TRBJ1-1	TRBV18	-	few	TGTGCCAGCTCACAGGAAACAGGGACGAGGAACACTGAAGCTTTCTTT	CASSQETGTRNTEAFF
TRBJ2-7	TRBV6-5	-	-	TGTGCCAGCAGGAGCGACAGGTTCTACGAGCAGTACTTC	CASRSDRFYEQYF
TRBJ2-1	TRBV30	TRBD1	-	TGTGCCTGGAGCGATGGGACAGGGGTAGATGAGCAGTTCTTC	CAWSDGTGVDEQFF
TRBJ2-7	TRBV4-1	-	-	TGCGCCAGCAGCCAAGACTGGAGGGGGGGCGAGCAGTACTTC	CASSQDWRGGEQYF
TRBJ2-2	TRBV2	-	once	TGTGCCAGCAGCGAGACACTGAACACCGGGGAGCTGTTTTTT	CASSETLNTGELFF
TRBJ2-5	TRBV28	TRBD2	once	TGTGCCAGCAAACTAGCGGGGGGCTCTACAGAGACCCAGTACTTC	CASKLAGGSTETQYF
TRBJ2-5	TRBV7-6	TRBD1	-	TGTGCCAGCAGCTTCGAGACAGGGGGGGAGACCCAGTACTTC	CASSFETGGETQYF
TRBJ1-2	TRBV27	-	-	TGTGCCAGCAGTTTAAGCGTGACGTATGGCTACACCTTC	CASSLSVTYGYTF
TRBJ1-1	TRBV6-1	-	once	TGTGCCAGCAGTCCCCGTACAGGGAGCACTGAAGCTTTCTTT	CASSPRTGSTEAFF
TRBJ1-1	TRBV4-2	-	-	TGTGCCAGCAGCCAAGTCTGGGCGGGGATTAACACTGAAGCTTTCTTT	CASSQVWAGINTEAFF
TRBJ1-2	TRBV30	TRBD1	-	TGTGCCTGGAGTGCCACAGGGGTTAATGGCTACACCTTC	CAWSATGVNGYTF
TRBJ1-3	TRBV5-6	TRBD1	-	TGTGCCAGCAGCTTTCGGGGACAGGTCTACTCTGGAAACACCATATATTTT	CASSFRGQVYSGNTIYF
TRBJ2-1	TRBV4-2	TRBD2	-	TGTGCCAGCAGCCAAGAGGGAGCGGGGGAATACAATGAGCAGTTCTTC	CASSQEGAGEYNEQFF
TRBJ2-3	TRBV18	-	-	TGTGCCAGCTCACCTGAGAGCTCCGAAGATACGCAGTATTTT	CASSPESSEDTQYF
TRBJ2-1	TRBV19	TRBD1	-	TGTGCCAGTAGTATCCGGGACAGGGGGGGGAATGAGCAGTTCTTC	CASSIRDRGGNEQFF
TRBJ2-7	TRBV6-5	TRBD2	-	TGTGCCAGCAGTTGGGCGGGACTAGGGTACGAGCAGTACTTC	CASSWAGLGYEQYF
TRBJ2-1	TRBV9	-	-	TGTGCCAGCAGCGTACAGGGGAATGAGCAGTTCTTC	CASSVQGNEQFF
TRBJ1-1	TRBV4-2	-	-	TGTGCCAGCAGCCAAGAGGAGGGGCGGGGACTAGTAGCTTTCTTT	CASSQEEGRGLVAFF
TRBJ1-5	TRBV4-1	-	-	TGCGCCAGCAGCCAAGATAACGGTCTCTCACAGCCCCAGCATTTT	CASSQDNGLSQPQHF
TRBJ2-7	TRBV5-5	-	-	TGTGCCAGCACTGAACAGGGCTCCCCCTACGAGCAGTACTTC	CASTEQGSPYEQYF
TRBJ2-7	TRBV6-5	-	-	TGTGCCAGCGCGAGACAGAGCTCCTACGAGCAGTACTTC	CASARQSSYEQYF
TRBJ2-7	TRBV7-9	-	-	TGTGCCAGCACCAACGGGCGGCAGGGGATCTCCTACGAGCAGTACTTC	CASTNGRQGISYEQYF
TRBJ2-2	TRBV5-1	TRBD2	once	TGCGCCAGCAGGGTAGGGACTAGCGGAGCCGGGGAGCTGTTTTTT	CASRVGTSGAGELFF
TRBJ2-7	TRBV4-3	-	-	TGCGCCAGCAGCCAAGATCTTAGGGGAAAAGTATACGAGCAGTACTTC	CASSQDLRGKVYEQYF